This entry features one TCR beta chain sequence. Its specificity is unknown. The data are from a study of shared clonotypes between healthy human individuals. Study results and limitations: Rarefaction showed that sequencing of sorted subsets was incomplete (despite large depth).

The V gene end was trimmed by 1 base and the J gene end by 0 bases; junction bases not matched to a gene: 11. Germline CDR1 and CDR2: SGHNT and YYREEE (reference sequence). This CDR3 contains 19 residues. Generated by immunoSEQ multiplex PCR, the TCRdb table keeps only in-frame clones and is missing some. Of about 110,000 clones listed, 68% are singletons. The chain is built from TRBV5-4 and TRBJ2-7; 12 nucleotides agree with TRBD2. The source of this sequence is a woman in her twenties or thirties in good health. Sequencing input: memory CD8+ T cells sorted from blood. The subset was: CD45RO+ cells pooled with CCR7-negative TemRA cells. The CDR3 loop is CASSLSPGLAGLSSYEQYF. CDR3 coding DNA: TGTGCCAGCAGCTTGAGCCCGGGACTAGCGGGCTTAAGCTCCTACGAGCAGTACTTC.